The entry that follows covers one T cell receptor beta chain sequence. As originally analysed: The assay estimated nucleated cells by amplifying reference gene primers. Clones were read by immunoSEQ multiplex PCR, and TCRdb kept only the in-frame ones, dropping some. From that table come the V and J calls and clone size; the DNA was used to work out D and trimming. In the table there are around 130,000 clones, over 80% of which are singletons. The data derive from a study of blood T cell repertoires in COVID-19. For the study at large: The origin of the acute and convalescent COVID-19 samples was the United States, Italy and Spain. Sample material is recorded as cDNA or gDNA derived from T cells, B-cell-depleted T cells, or PBMCs.

This CDR3 is 12 amino acids long. The V end was cut by 4 bases, the J end by 7 bases, with 8 bases between. The germline CDR1 and CDR2 sequences are SEHNR and FQNEAQ (reference sequence). The TCR was taken from a man aged 40-55 years with active or convalescent COVID-19. The sample was peripheral blood. V usage is TRBV7-9 and J usage is TRBJ2-4; possibly TRBD2 for D (5 bases). In DNA form, the CDR3 reads TGTGCCAGCAGCTCAGAGCGGAACATTCAGTACTTC. This encodes CASSSERNIQYF.